The TCR beta chain described here comes from a study of blood T cell repertoires in COVID-19. Study at large: Sources were T cells, B-cell-depleted T cells, or PBMCs; the material itself was cDNA or gDNA.

CDR1 is LNHDA and CDR2 is SQIVND in the germline V gene (reference sequence). J was trimmed by 0 bases and V by 7 bases; bases with no gene match: 2. This CDR3 region has 14 residues. Assay used: immunoSEQ multiplex PCR; TCRdb lists only in-frame clones, some missing. This repertoire shows a few hundred thousand clones, approximately 86% found once; its top ten account for roughly 14%. Concerning this clone itself: Other DNA sequences in the same sample also yield this CDR3.

The specimen sequenced was peripheral blood. The clonotype was recovered from a woman aged 70 to 79 with COVID-19, enrolled during active disease. The rearrangement links TRBV19 to TRBJ1-4; TRBD1 agrees at 7 bases. CDR3 region: CASTDRATNEKLFF. CDR3 in DNA: TGTGCCAGTACCGACAGGGCAACTAATGAAAAACTGTTTTTT.